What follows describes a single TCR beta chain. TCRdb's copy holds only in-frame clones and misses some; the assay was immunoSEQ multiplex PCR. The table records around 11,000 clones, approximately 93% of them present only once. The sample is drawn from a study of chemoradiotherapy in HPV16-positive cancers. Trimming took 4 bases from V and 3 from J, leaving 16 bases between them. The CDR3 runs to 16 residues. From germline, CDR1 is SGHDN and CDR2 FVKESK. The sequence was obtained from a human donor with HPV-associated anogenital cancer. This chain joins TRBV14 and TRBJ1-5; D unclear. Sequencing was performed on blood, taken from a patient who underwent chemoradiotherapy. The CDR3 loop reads CASSPQGRIYNQPQHF. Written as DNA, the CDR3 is TGTGCCAGCAGCCCCCAAGGGAGGATCTACAATCAGCCCCAGCATTTT.